This record looks at one T cell receptor (beta chain) sequence and its context. The data belong to a study of blood T cell repertoires in COVID-19. Study summary: Some COVID-19 samples were acute and others convalescent; all came from the United States, Italy and Spain. T cells, B-cell-depleted T cells, or PBMCs supplied cDNA or gDNA.

The CDR3 loop spans 17 amino acids. Germline assignment: CDR1 SGHDN and CDR2 FVKESK. The V gene end was trimmed by 0 bases and the J gene end by 3 bases; junction bases not matched to a gene: 11. Those enrolled in Seattle joined during active infection and were followed longitudinally afterward. Per the study methods: Using reference gene primer amplification, nucleated cell counts were estimated. Assay: immunoSEQ multiplex PCR; the TCRdb copy retains only in-frame clones and omits some. Clone size and the V and J calls come from that table; the DNA yielded D and trimming. The data show 200,000 to 300,000 clones, more than 75% seen once.

This chain joins TRBV14 and TRBJ2-7, with 7 positions matching TRBD2. The specimen sequenced was peripheral blood. The TCR was taken from a woman aged 55-70 years with COVID-19, enrolled during active disease. The CDR3 sequence: CASSQELGGSSGYEQYF. Written as DNA, the CDR3 is TGTGCCAGCAGCCAAGAACTCGGCGGGAGTTCAGGCTACGAGCAGTACTTC.